One and the same sample provided the 24 T cell receptor beta chains below, sequenced in a study of Ad26.COV2.S vaccination and SARS-CoV-2 variants. Sequencing used immunoSEQ multiplex PCR; TCRdb keeps in-frame clones, though not all of them. Of about 180,000 clones in the sample, 87% were seen once. Sequencing used peripheral blood, obtained after recovery from COVID-19. The source is a human donor who had recovered from COVID-19.

J is TRBJ2-7 and V is TRBV27; 9 nucleotides align to TRBD2. Germline V gene lookup returns CDR1 MNHEY and CDR2 SMNVEV (reference sequence). This CDR3 has 15 residues. J lost 6 bases, V lost 3 bases, and 9 bases had no gene match. In nucleotides, the CDR3 is TGTGCCAGCAGTTTCGCGCCTAGCGGGAAGGGCGAGCAGTACTTC. This encodes CASSFAPSGKGEQYF.

The chain combines TRBV27 with TRBJ2-2; D unclear. CDR1 and CDR2 (germline): MNHEY, SMNVEV (reference sequence). Trimming removed 0 bases from V and 6 bases from J, with 14 bases in between. This CDR3 comprises 16 residues. The DNA of the CDR3 is TGTGCCAGCAGTTTATCAGCAGGCGGTTATGCCGGGGAGCTGTTTTTT. Its protein is CASSLSAGGYAGELFF.

The chain recombines TRBV15 with TRBJ1-1; D perhaps matches TRBD1 (5 bases). V lost 2 bases and J 5 bases, leaving 12 bases between the germline ends. The CDR3 length is 14 residues. From germline, CDR1 is LNHNV and CDR2 YYDKDF (reference sequence). CDR3 nucleotide sequence: TGTGCCACCAGCAGAACCAGGGCGAGTACTGAAGCTTTCTTT. Amino acid sequence: CATSRTRASTEAFF.

The chain links TRBV7-2 to TRBJ1-2, with TRBD1 identical over 7 bases. V dropped 5 bases and J dropped 7; count of bases not matched to a gene: 7. Germline-derived CDR1 and CDR2 are SGHTA and FQGNSA. CDR3 size: 13 residues. The CDR3 region is CASSARQGGGYTF. The CDR3, as DNA: TGTGCCAGCAGCGCACGACAGGGAGGTGGCTACACCTTC.

The J gene is TRBJ2-1, the V gene TRBV12-3 or TRBV12-4, with TRBD1 matching 7 bases. Unmatched junction bases numbered 4, after V lost 4 bases and J lost 7 bases. The CDR3 extends over 13 amino acids. CDR3 bases: TGTGCCAGCAGTTCACAGGGGTGGAATGAGCAGTTCTTC. Its translation is CASSSQGWNEQFF.

The CDR3 DNA reads TGTGCCAGCTCACCCGGCGGACAGGGCGGGCGCACTGAAGCTTTCTTT. It specifies CASSPGGQGGRTEAFF. The chain employs TRBV18 and TRBJ1-1; 8 nucleotides match TRBD1. The J segment lost 4 bases and the V segment lost 3 bases, leaving 10 bases of the junction unmatched. Per germline, CDR1 KGHSH and CDR2 LQKENI. This CDR3 contains 16 residues.

The chain joins TRBV11-3 to TRBJ1-2; 7 nucleotides align to TRBD1. J was trimmed by 6 bases and V by 0 bases; bases with no gene match: 10. CDR1 and CDR2 (germline): SGHNT, YENEEA. The CDR3 is 16 amino acids. The CDR3 DNA reads TGTGCCAGCAGCTTAGAAGACAGGGTGGGTCTTCATGGCTACACCTTC. Protein sequence: CASSLEDRVGLHGYTF.

This clone was detected only once. The J gene is TRBJ2-1, the V gene TRBV21-1; the D call of TRBD2 is as the table states it, not checked on the DNA. TRBV21-1 is a known pseudogene. The CDR3 length is 16 residues. The CDR3 loop reads CASSKALSGSSNEQFF. CDR3 in DNA: TGTGCCAGCAGCAAAGCACTTAGCGGGAGCAGCAATGAGCAGTTCTTC.

The rearrangement joins TRBV5-1 to TRBJ1-5; D is undetermined. The V end lost 2 bases, the J end lost 2 bases, and 14 bases lay between the germline ends. The germline V gene has CDR1 SGHRS and CDR2 YFSETQ. This CDR3 comprises 16 residues. CDR3 residues: CASSFSRPLCNQPQHF. The CDR3 bases are TGCGCCAGCAGCTTTTCCAGGCCTTTATGCAATCAGCCCCAGCATTTT.

This clone appeared a single time. V and J are TRBV27 and TRBJ1-4, with 7 bases aligning to TRBD1. Germline V lookup: CDR1 MNHEY, CDR2 SMNVEV (reference sequence). V was clipped by 8 bases and J by 7 bases; unmatched bases: 7. The length of the CDR3 is 13 residues. The CDR3 nucleotides read TGTGCCAGCTCGAGGGGGCGGGGTGAAAAACTGTTTTTT. It codes for CASSRGRGEKLFF.

The chain combines TRBV15 with TRBJ2-3; unclear D gene. The germline V gene has CDR1 LNHNV and CDR2 YYDKDF (reference sequence). Trimming took 0 bases from V and 1 from J, leaving 11 bases between them. The CDR3 sequence is 16 residues long. The CDR3 is CATSRDIGRGTDTQYF. CDR3 nucleotides: TGTGCCACCAGCAGAGATATTGGTAGAGGCACAGATACGCAGTATTTT.

This chain joins TRBV6-5 and TRBJ1-2; D may be TRBD1 (5 bases). Trimming left V 1 base short and J 8 bases short, with 20 bases between. The CDR3 sequence is 16 residues long. The germline gives CDR1 MNHEY, CDR2 SVGAGI. The CDR3, as DNA: TGTGCCAGCAGTTACTACCCTGGGGTCCCGACAGACGGCTACACCTTC. Translating gives CASSYYPGVPTDGYTF.

The V and J genes are TRBV7-9 and TRBJ1-2; D remains ambiguous. The length of the CDR3 is 15 residues. Per germline, CDR1 SEHNR and CDR2 FQNEAQ (reference sequence). V lost 5 bases, J lost 6 bases, and 19 bases lay in between. CDR3 sequence (DNA): TGTGCCAGCAGCATCCTGACGTTACCAAAAAATGGCTACACCTTC. This encodes CASSILTLPKNGYTF.

This clone was seen a handful of times. The chain uses TRBV4-1 and TRBJ1-5; D unresolved. The CDR3 spans 11 residues. V was trimmed by 1 base and J by 7 bases, leaving 2 bases between them. Germline CDR1 and CDR2: MGHRA and YSYEKL. The CDR3 bases are TGCGCCAGCAGCCAAGCCCAGCCCCAGCATTTT. Translation: CASSQAQPQHF.

The chain recombines TRBV19 with TRBJ1-6; the match to TRBD1 covers 9 bases. The length of the CDR3 is 16 residues. Trimming took 4 bases from V and 7 from J; bases not matched to a gene: 8. CDR1 and CDR2 (germline): LNHDA, SQIVND (reference sequence). This CDR3 reads CASSTRTGAENSPLHF. The CDR3 bases are TGTGCCAGTAGTACCCGGACAGGGGCGGAGAATTCACCCCTCCACTTT.

The chain is built from TRBV7-3 and TRBJ2-5, with D possibly being TRBD1 or TRBD2 (5 bases each). The CDR3 has 14 amino acids. V was clipped by 2 bases and J by 5 bases, with 12 bases between them. Per germline, CDR1 SGHTA and CDR2 FQGTGA. In DNA, the CDR3 is TGTGCCAGCAGCTTAGAGGGGTCCCAGGAGACCCAGTACTTC. Translated, it gives CASSLEGSQETQYF.

The J gene is TRBJ1-4, the V gene TRBV5-1; 8 nucleotides agree with TRBD1. In germline, CDR1 is SGHRS, CDR2 YFSETQ. The CDR3 contains 14 residues. Unmatched junction bases numbered 6, after V lost 4 bases and J lost 7 bases. The CDR3 region has the DNA TGCGCCAGCAGCGACGACAGGGGCGGTGAAAAACTGTTTTTT. Protein: CASSDDRGGEKLFF.

This chain uses TRBV30 with TRBJ1-1; D unclear. Germline V gene sequence: CDR1 GTSNPN, CDR2 SVGIG (reference sequence). The CDR3 length is 14 residues. V was clipped by 5 bases and J by 0 bases, with 13 bases between them. Written as DNA, the CDR3 is TGTGCCTGGGGTCGAACCACCATGAACACTGAAGCTTTCTTT. Amino acids: CAWGRTTMNTEAFF.

The chain employs TRBV28 and TRBJ1-4; TRBD1 might be the D (6 bases). The CDR3 contains 14 residues. Trimming shortened V by 6 bases and J by 3 bases, and 11 bases separated the two germline ends. The germline CDR1 and CDR2 sequences are MDHEN and SYDVKM. DNA for the CDR3: TGTGCCAGCAGAGTGGGGGGCTCTAATGAAAAACTGTTTTTT. Translation gives CASRVGGSNEKLFF.

This clone was picked up a small number of times. The J gene is TRBJ2-3, the V gene TRBV3-1 (or the pseudogene TRBV3-2); TRBD2 aligns across 8 bases. CDR1 and CDR2 (germline): LGHDT, YNNKEL (reference sequence). The CDR3 has 16 residues. V gave up 4 bases and J gave up 2 bases; unmatched junction bases: 8. The CDR3 region is CASSLRLGRVTDTQYF. As DNA, the CDR3 is TGTGCCAGCAGCCTCAGGCTCGGGAGGGTCACAGATACGCAGTATTTT.

The CDR3 loop reads CASSLGLAGPQETQYF. The CDR3 nucleotides read TGTGCCAGCAGCTTAGGACTAGCGGGGCCCCAGGAGACCCAGTACTTC. The V and J genes are TRBV11-3 and TRBJ2-5, with 11 bases fitting TRBD2. Germline values: CDR1 SGHNT, CDR2 YENEEA. With V trimmed by 1 base and J by 5 bases, 6 bases remained unmatched. The CDR3 runs to 16 residues.

The sample holds one count of this clone. The genes are TRBV6-4 and TRBJ2-1; 13 nucleotides align to TRBD2. Germline values: CDR1 MRHNA, CDR2 SNTAGT. J was trimmed by 9 bases and V by 10 bases; bases with no gene match: 9. This CDR3 spans 14 amino acids. The CDR3 coding sequence is TGTGCCACCCGAACTAGCGGGAGGGCCGGTGAGCAGTTCTTC. It translates to CATRTSGRAGEQFF.

The rearrangement uses TRBV28 and TRBJ2-3; 7 nucleotides align to TRBD2. This CDR3 contains 15 residues. Germline values: CDR1 MDHEN, CDR2 SYDVKM. The junction had 6 bases not matched to a gene; V was cut back by 2 bases and J by 4 bases. Written as DNA, the CDR3 is TGTGCCAGCAGTTTAGGCGGGAGTGGATCAGATACGCAGTATTTT. It specifies CASSLGGSGSDTQYF.

V gene TRBV19 combines with J gene TRBJ2-3; 11 nucleotides line up with TRBD2. The CDR3 is 17 amino acids. The ends lost 1 base at V and 3 bases at J; junction bases unmatched: 6. The germline CDR1 and CDR2 sequences are LNHDA and SQIVND (reference sequence). The CDR3 DNA reads TGTGCCAGTAGTATAGGTCCTAGCGGGAGGTTGACAGATACGCAGTATTTT. Residues: CASSIGPSGRLTDTQYF.